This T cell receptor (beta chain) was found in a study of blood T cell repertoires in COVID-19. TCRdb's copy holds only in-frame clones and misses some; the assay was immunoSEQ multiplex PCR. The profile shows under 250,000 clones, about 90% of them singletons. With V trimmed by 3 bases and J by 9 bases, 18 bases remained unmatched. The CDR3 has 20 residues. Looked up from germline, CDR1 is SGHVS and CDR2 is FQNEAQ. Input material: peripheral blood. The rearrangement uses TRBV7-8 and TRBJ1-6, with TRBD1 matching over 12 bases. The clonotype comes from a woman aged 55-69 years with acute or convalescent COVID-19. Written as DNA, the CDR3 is TGTGCCAGCAGCTTGGTTTTCGGGACAGGGGGCGCGGTGGTACCTTCACCCCTCCACTTT. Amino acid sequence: CASSLVFGTGGAVVPSPLHF.